Included here is one T cell receptor beta chain sequence, with context. The antigen is unknown. This entry is derived from a study of post-analysis software for immune sequencing data. Looking at the study overall: Relapsing-remitting, secondary progressive and progressive-relapsing forms of multiple sclerosis all featured among disease courses. The study's findings and limits: In patients, TRBV5-6, TRBV5-1 and TRBV20-1 belonged to roughly 5 TRBV segments found more frequently than in controls.

From germline, CDR1 is SGHNT and CDR2 YENEEA. The ends lost 5 bases at V and 4 bases at J; junction bases unmatched: 8. The CDR3 totals 16 residues. Unique-molecular-identifier-tagged TCR beta cDNA libraries were used. There were roughly 0.95 to 10 million T cells, and roughly 0.5 million cDNA molecules came from them. MiXCR, applied by TCRdb to the PCR reads, yields one record per CDR3 protein. The profile covers approximately 730,000 distinct CDR3 sequences, with roughly 27% appearing a single time and around 0.6% taken by the ten largest. The source of this sequence is a girl aged 10-17 years with multiple sclerosis. The specimen was blood. The chain joins TRBV11-3 to TRBJ2-2; 9 positions match TRBD2. The CDR3 bases are TGTGCCAGCAGCACCCTAGCGGGATTTATCACCGGGGAGCTGTTTTTT. As protein: CASSTLAGFITGELFF.